Listed below are T cell receptor beta chains from one sample, sequenced in a study of immune evolution from preneoplasia to lung adenocarcinoma. Clones were read by immunoSEQ multiplex PCR, and TCRdb kept only the in-frame ones, dropping some. The sample includes several thousand clones, roughly 78% of them seen just once. What was sequenced was FFPE normal lung tissue adjacent to the tumor. These receptors were taken from a person between 50 and 69 years old with lung adenocarcinoma. CDR3s include the opening cysteine and the closing phenylalanine or tryptophan. D genes are given only for firm matches. Size is omitted from some rows. Given values are once, few, many or a class for expanded clones.

CDR3 DNA	CDR3 protein	D gene	V gene	J gene	clone size
TGCAGTGCTAGAGATGGTGTCGCGGCTTTCTTT	CSARDGVAAFF	NA	TRBV20-1	TRBJ1-1	NA
TGTGCCAGCATCAAAGGTGCCGGGACAGCCTACAATGAGCAGTTCTTC	CASIKGAGTAYNEQFF	TRBD1	TRBV7-9	TRBJ2-1	NA
TGTGCCAGCAGCCCCCGGGGGCTTTATAACACTGAAGCTTTCTTT	CASSPRGLYNTEAFF	NA	TRBV5-8	TRBJ1-1	few
TGTGCCAGCTCACCCCCTACAGCACAGGGGAGGAACACTGAAGCTTTCTTT	CASSPPTAQGRNTEAFF	TRBD1	TRBV18	TRBJ1-1	NA
TGTGCCAGCAGCTGGGGGGCGGGAGGGCTCCAAGAGACCCAGTACTTC	CASSWGAGGLQETQYF	TRBD2	TRBV5-4	TRBJ2-5	NA
TGTGCCAGCAGCTTACCCCCTCAAGAGACCCAGTACTTC	CASSLPPQETQYF	NA	TRBV7-6	TRBJ2-5	NA
TGTGCCAGTAGTGGTACAGGGCGGCAAGAGACCCAGTACTTC	CASSGTGRQETQYF	NA	TRBV19	TRBJ2-5	NA
TGTGCCAGCAGCCAGGATACGTACCAAGAGACCCAGTACTTC	CASSQDTYQETQYF	NA	TRBV11-1	TRBJ2-5	NA
TGTGCCAGCAGTGAAGCGAAGCAGGTCTCTGGGGCCAACGTCCTGACTTTC	CASSEAKQVSGANVLTF	NA	TRBV2	TRBJ2-6	NA
TGTGCCAGCAGTGTAGAGTACACAGATACGCAGTATTTT	CASSVEYTDTQYF	NA	TRBV2	TRBJ2-3	NA
TGTGCCAGCAGCTTAGAAGGGCAGCGGGGGCTAGCGGGAGGAGGTCTGACGAATGAGCAGTTCTTC	CASSLEGQRGLAGGGLTNEQFF	TRBD2	TRBV7-6	TRBJ2-1	NA